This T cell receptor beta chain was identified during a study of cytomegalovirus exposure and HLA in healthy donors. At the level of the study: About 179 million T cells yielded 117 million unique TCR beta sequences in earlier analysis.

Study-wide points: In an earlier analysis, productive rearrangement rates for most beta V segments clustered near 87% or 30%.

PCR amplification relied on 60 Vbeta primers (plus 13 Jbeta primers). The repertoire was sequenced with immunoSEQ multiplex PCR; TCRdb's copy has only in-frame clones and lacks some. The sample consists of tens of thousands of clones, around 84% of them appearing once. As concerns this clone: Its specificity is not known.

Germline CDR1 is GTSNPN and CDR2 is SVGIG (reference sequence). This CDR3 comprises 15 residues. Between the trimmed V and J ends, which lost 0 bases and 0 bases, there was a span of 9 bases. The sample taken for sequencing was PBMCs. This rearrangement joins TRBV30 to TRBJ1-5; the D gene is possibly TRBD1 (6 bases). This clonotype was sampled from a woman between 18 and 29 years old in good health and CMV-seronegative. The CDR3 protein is CAWSVGGISNQPQHF. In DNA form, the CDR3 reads TGTGCCTGGAGTGTAGGGGGTATTAGCAATCAGCCCCAGCATTTT.